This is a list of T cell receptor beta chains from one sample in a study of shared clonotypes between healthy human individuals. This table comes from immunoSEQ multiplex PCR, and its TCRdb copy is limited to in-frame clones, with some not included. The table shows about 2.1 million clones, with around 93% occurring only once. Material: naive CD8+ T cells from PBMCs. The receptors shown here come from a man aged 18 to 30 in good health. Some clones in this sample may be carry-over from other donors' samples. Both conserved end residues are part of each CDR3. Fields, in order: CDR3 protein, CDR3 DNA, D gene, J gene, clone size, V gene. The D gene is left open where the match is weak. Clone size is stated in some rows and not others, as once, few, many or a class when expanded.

cdr3_aa: CASSLPGDYEQYF; cdr3_nt: TGTGCCAGCAGCTTACCCGGGGACTACGAGCAGTACTTC; d_call: -; j_call: TRBJ2-7; clone_size: -; v_call: TRBV7-9
cdr3_aa: CASSPPGPDTQYF; cdr3_nt: TGTGCCAGCAGTCCCCCCGGCCCAGATACGCAGTATTTT; d_call: -; j_call: TRBJ2-3; clone_size: -; v_call: TRBV28
cdr3_aa: CASRPSRTGVGELFF; cdr3_nt: TGTGCCAGCAGACCGTCGAGGACAGGGGTCGGGGAGCTGTTTTTT; d_call: TRBD1; j_call: TRBJ2-2; clone_size: -; v_call: TRBV27
cdr3_aa: CASSPRDRIFTGETQYF; cdr3_nt: TGTGCCAGCAGTCCCCGGGACAGGATTTTTACAGGGGAGACCCAGTACTTC; d_call: TRBD1; j_call: TRBJ2-5; clone_size: -; v_call: TRBV27
cdr3_aa: CASSVGYPQGDTQYF; cdr3_nt: TGTGCCAGCAGTGTAGGGTATCCACAGGGAGATACGCAGTATTTT; d_call: -; j_call: TRBJ2-3; clone_size: -; v_call: TRBV6-1
cdr3_aa: CASSLGTGTDTQYF; cdr3_nt: TGTGCCAGCAGTTTAGGGACAGGGACAGATACGCAGTATTTT; d_call: TRBD1; j_call: TRBJ2-3; clone_size: -; v_call: TRBV28
cdr3_aa: CASSSQGYETNTGELFF; cdr3_nt: TGTGCCAGCAGTTCACAGGGGTATGAAACGAACACCGGGGAGCTGTTTTTT; d_call: TRBD1; j_call: TRBJ2-2; clone_size: -; v_call: TRBV7-9
cdr3_aa: CASSSGVGAFF; cdr3_nt: TGTGCCAGCAGCTCGGGGGTGGGAGCTTTCTTT; d_call: -; j_call: TRBJ1-1; clone_size: -; v_call: TRBV5-4
cdr3_aa: CASQGDTDTQYF; cdr3_nt: TGTGCCAGTCAGGGGGACACAGATACGCAGTATTTT; d_call: TRBD1; j_call: TRBJ2-3; clone_size: -; v_call: TRBV19
cdr3_aa: CARSEDNSPLHF; cdr3_nt: TGTGCCAGAAGCGAGGATAATTCACCCCTCCACTTT; d_call: -; j_call: TRBJ1-6; clone_size: -; v_call: TRBV5-3
cdr3_aa: CASSLGDGRGEQYF; cdr3_nt: TGTGCCAGCAGTTTAGGGGACGGAAGGGGCGAGCAGTACTTC; d_call: -; j_call: TRBJ2-7; clone_size: -; v_call: TRBV27
cdr3_aa: CASSLAAGTYNEQFF; cdr3_nt: TGTGCCAGCAGCTTGGCGGCGGGTACCTACAATGAGCAGTTCTTC; d_call: -; j_call: TRBJ2-1; clone_size: -; v_call: TRBV5-4
cdr3_aa: CASSQDIAQPQHF; cdr3_nt: TGCGCCAGCAGCCAAGATATCGCTCAGCCCCAGCATTTT; d_call: -; j_call: TRBJ1-5; clone_size: few; v_call: TRBV4-1
cdr3_aa: CASSLPQDSSNYGYTF; cdr3_nt: TGCGCCAGCAGCTTACCCCAAGATTCCAGTAACTATGGCTACACCTTC; d_call: -; j_call: TRBJ1-2; clone_size: -; v_call: TRBV5-1
cdr3_aa: CASSLGASSYNEQFF; cdr3_nt: TGCGCCAGCAGTCTAGGGGCCAGCTCCTACAATGAGCAGTTCTTC; d_call: -; j_call: TRBJ2-1; clone_size: -; v_call: TRBV5-1
cdr3_aa: CAWTVALAGKIMNEQYF; cdr3_nt: TGTGCCTGGACTGTGGCACTAGCGGGAAAGATTATGAACGAGCAGTACTTC; d_call: TRBD2; j_call: TRBJ2-7; clone_size: -; v_call: TRBV30
cdr3_aa: CASSLSAPSYEQYF; cdr3_nt: TGTGCCAGCAGTTTAAGCGCGCCCTCCTACGAGCAGTACTTC; d_call: -; j_call: TRBJ2-7; clone_size: -; v_call: TRBV27
cdr3_aa: CASSLNGISDEKLFF; cdr3_nt: TGTGCCAGCAGTTTAAATGGGATTTCGGATGAAAAACTGTTTTTT; d_call: -; j_call: TRBJ1-4; clone_size: once; v_call: TRBV28
cdr3_aa: CASSQAPSGSYNEQFF; cdr3_nt: TGCGCCAGCAGCCAAGCCCCTAGCGGTTCCTACAATGAGCAGTTCTTC; d_call: TRBD2; j_call: TRBJ2-1; clone_size: -; v_call: TRBV4-3
cdr3_aa: CASSLLSRGGDNYGYTF; cdr3_nt: TGTGCCAGCAGTTTATTATCGAGAGGGGGGGATAACTATGGCTACACCTTC; d_call: -; j_call: TRBJ1-2; clone_size: -; v_call: TRBV27
cdr3_aa: CASSFPPASGQETQYF; cdr3_nt: TGTGCCAGCAGTTTCCCCCCGGCTAGCGGGCAAGAGACCCAGTACTTC; d_call: TRBD2; j_call: TRBJ2-5; clone_size: -; v_call: TRBV28
cdr3_aa: CASSQLAGGPNEQFF; cdr3_nt: TGTGCCAGCAGCCAACTAGCGGGAGGGCCGAATGAGCAGTTCTTC; d_call: TRBD2; j_call: TRBJ2-1; clone_size: -; v_call: TRBV7-3
cdr3_aa: CASSLGVSQPQHF; cdr3_nt: TGTGCCAGCAGCTTAGGAGTTAGTCAGCCCCAGCATTTT; d_call: -; j_call: TRBJ1-5; clone_size: -; v_call: TRBV13
cdr3_aa: CAIANGELFF; cdr3_nt: TGTGCCATAGCGAACGGGGAGCTGTTTTTT; d_call: -; j_call: TRBJ2-2; clone_size: few; v_call: TRBV28
cdr3_aa: CAISEAREQFF; cdr3_nt: TGTGCCATCAGTGAGGCGAGGGAGCAGTTCTTC; d_call: -; j_call: TRBJ2-1; clone_size: -; v_call: TRBV10-3
cdr3_aa: CASSRGTRSYEQYF; cdr3_nt: TGTGCCAGCAGTCGCGGGACTAGAAGCTACGAGCAGTACTTC; d_call: TRBD2; j_call: TRBJ2-7; clone_size: -; v_call: TRBV6-5
cdr3_aa: CASSFSDTQYF; cdr3_nt: TGTGCCAGCAGCTTTAGCGATACGCAGTATTTT; d_call: -; j_call: TRBJ2-3; clone_size: -; v_call: TRBV11-2
cdr3_aa: CASSIVGATIHEQYF; cdr3_nt: TGTGCCAGTAGTATCGTGGGGGCCACGATCCACGAGCAGTACTTC; d_call: -; j_call: TRBJ2-7; clone_size: -; v_call: TRBV19
cdr3_aa: CASSVGGVSYEQYF; cdr3_nt: TGTGCCAGCAGCGTAGGCGGGGTCTCCTACGAGCAGTACTTC; d_call: -; j_call: TRBJ2-7; clone_size: -; v_call: TRBV9
cdr3_aa: CASSQRTSGPKGEQYF; cdr3_nt: TGCGCCAGCAGCCAAAGGACTAGCGGACCTAAAGGCGAGCAGTACTTC; d_call: TRBD2; j_call: TRBJ2-7; clone_size: once; v_call: TRBV4-3
cdr3_aa: CASSLELGTGFYYGYTF; cdr3_nt: TGTGCCAGCAGCTTAGAGTTAGGGACAGGGTTCTACTATGGCTACACCTTC; d_call: TRBD1; j_call: TRBJ1-2; clone_size: -; v_call: TRBV11-2
cdr3_aa: CASSPVGAYEQYF; cdr3_nt: TGTGCCAGCAGCCCTGTCGGAGCGTACGAGCAGTACTTC; d_call: -; j_call: TRBJ2-7; clone_size: -; v_call: TRBV7-2
cdr3_aa: CAWSPRGMNTEAFF; cdr3_nt: TGTGCCTGGAGTCCGAGGGGGATGAACACTGAAGCTTTCTTT; d_call: -; j_call: TRBJ1-1; clone_size: -; v_call: TRBV30
cdr3_aa: CASSVGQSPYEQYF; cdr3_nt: TGTGCCAGCAGCGTAGGGCAGAGCCCCTACGAGCAGTACTTC; d_call: -; j_call: TRBJ2-7; clone_size: -; v_call: TRBV9
cdr3_aa: CASSSLPSWYEQYF; cdr3_nt: TGTGCCAGCAGTAGCCTTCCTTCGTGGTACGAGCAGTACTTC; d_call: -; j_call: TRBJ2-7; clone_size: -; v_call: TRBV27
cdr3_aa: CASRTGGNTEAFF; cdr3_nt: TGTGCCAGCCGGACAGGGGGGAACACTGAAGCTTTCTTT; d_call: TRBD1; j_call: TRBJ1-1; clone_size: -; v_call: TRBV6-1
cdr3_aa: CASSGRTVISNEQYF; cdr3_nt: TGTGCCAGCAGTGGCAGGACAGTCATTTCCAACGAGCAGTACTTC; d_call: -; j_call: TRBJ2-7; clone_size: -; v_call: TRBV5-8
cdr3_aa: CASSSRTAIYTGELFF; cdr3_nt: TGTGCCAGCAGCTCCAGGACAGCGATTTACACCGGGGAGCTGTTTTTT; d_call: -; j_call: TRBJ2-2; clone_size: -; v_call: TRBV11-3
cdr3_aa: CASTPYDSSYEQYF; cdr3_nt: TGTGCCAGCACTCCGTACGACAGCTCCTACGAGCAGTACTTC; d_call: -; j_call: TRBJ2-7; clone_size: -; v_call: TRBV2
cdr3_aa: CSVDEVRDLGPAGYTF; cdr3_nt: TGCAGCGTTGATGAAGTTAGGGACCTCGGCCCTGCTGGCTACACCTTC; d_call: -; j_call: TRBJ1-2; clone_size: -; v_call: TRBV29-1
cdr3_aa: CASSLRSGAGAHEQYF; cdr3_nt: TGTGCCAGCAGTCTCCGAAGCGGAGCAGGGGCCCACGAGCAGTACTTC; d_call: -; j_call: TRBJ2-7; clone_size: -; v_call: TRBV27
cdr3_aa: CASSFGPSSPQSSYEQYF; cdr3_nt: TGTGCCAGCAGCTTCGGGCCCTCTAGTCCCCAGAGCTCCTACGAGCAGTACTTC; d_call: -; j_call: TRBJ2-7; clone_size: -; v_call: TRBV7-8
cdr3_aa: CASSQAESSYNEQFF; cdr3_nt: TGCGCCAGCAGCCAAGCGGAGAGCTCCTACAATGAGCAGTTCTTC; d_call: -; j_call: TRBJ2-1; clone_size: -; v_call: TRBV4-3
cdr3_aa: CASSLSRGEKLFF; cdr3_nt: TGTGCCAGCAGCCTAAGCAGGGGTGAAAAACTGTTTTTT; d_call: -; j_call: TRBJ1-4; clone_size: few; v_call: TRBV14
cdr3_aa: CASSFLTGGGTEAFF; cdr3_nt: TGTGCCAGCAGTTTCTTAACAGGGGGGGGCACTGAAGCTTTCTTT; d_call: TRBD1; j_call: TRBJ1-1; clone_size: -; v_call: TRBV28
cdr3_aa: CASSAPGQWEKLFF; cdr3_nt: TGTGCCAGCAGTGCGCCGGGACAATGGGAAAAACTGTTTTTT; d_call: -; j_call: TRBJ1-4; clone_size: -; v_call: TRBV2
cdr3_aa: CASSGGLFLAKNIQYF; cdr3_nt: TGTGCCAGCAGCGGGGGACTATTTCTAGCCAAAAACATTCAGTACTTC; d_call: TRBD2; j_call: TRBJ2-4; clone_size: -; v_call: TRBV7-8
cdr3_aa: CASSARGGSYEQYF; cdr3_nt: TGTGCCAGCAGCGCCCGAGGGGGATCCTACGAGCAGTACTTC; d_call: -; j_call: TRBJ2-7; clone_size: -; v_call: TRBV9
cdr3_aa: CASSPRQFSYEQYF; cdr3_nt: TGTGCCAGCAGCCCGCGACAGTTTTCCTACGAGCAGTACTTC; d_call: -; j_call: TRBJ2-7; clone_size: -; v_call: TRBV9
cdr3_aa: CASSFGLAGLNEQFF; cdr3_nt: TGTGCCAGCAGCTTTGGTCTAGCTGGGTTGAATGAGCAGTTCTTC; d_call: -; j_call: TRBJ2-1; clone_size: -; v_call: TRBV7-6
cdr3_aa: CASSPGRGYTF; cdr3_nt: TGTGCCAGTAGTCCCGGACGGGGCTACACCTTC; d_call: -; j_call: TRBJ1-2; clone_size: -; v_call: TRBV19
cdr3_aa: CASSASGVGNQPQHF; cdr3_nt: TGTGCCAGCAGCGCTTCAGGGGTTGGGAATCAGCCCCAGCATTTT; d_call: -; j_call: TRBJ1-5; clone_size: -; v_call: TRBV9
cdr3_aa: CASSLEKRGPYNEQFF; cdr3_nt: TGTGCCAGCAGCTTAGAGAAACGAGGTCCCTACAATGAGCAGTTCTTC; d_call: -; j_call: TRBJ2-1; clone_size: -; v_call: TRBV7-8
cdr3_aa: CASGLARAGELFF; cdr3_nt: TGTGCCAGCGGACTAGCGCGCGCCGGGGAGCTGTTTTTT; d_call: TRBD2; j_call: TRBJ2-2; clone_size: -; v_call: TRBV11-2
cdr3_aa: CASSWGQGGYEQYF; cdr3_nt: TGTGCCAGCAGTTGGGGACAGGGGGGCTACGAGCAGTACTTC; d_call: TRBD1; j_call: TRBJ2-7; clone_size: -; v_call: TRBV27